This T cell receptor (beta chain) comes out of a study of blood T cell repertoires in COVID-19. Method: immunoSEQ multiplex PCR; TCRdb's copy keeps in-frame clones and lacks some. The sample has about 230,000 clones, around 90% seen once. CDR1 and CDR2 from the germline V gene are LGHDT and YNNKEL (reference sequence). The V end lost 4 bases, the J end lost 1 base, and 13 bases lay between the germline ends. The CDR3 consists of 15 residues. This sequence was found in a man aged 25-45 years with COVID-19, enrolled during active disease. The material sequenced was peripheral blood. This sequence joins TRBV3-1 (or the pseudogene TRBV3-2) and TRBJ1-1, with D tentatively TRBD1 (5 bases). CDR3 bases: TGTGCCAGCAGCCCGCGGGGGGGAGGGAACACTGAAGCTTTCTTT. Amino acids: CASSPRGGGNTEAFF.